This TCR beta chain was identified in a study of identical twins. The CDR3 has 13 amino acids. V gave up 1 base and J gave up 9 bases, with 13 bases separating them. The germline V gene has CDR1 DFQATT and CDR2 SNEGSKA (reference sequence). The authors used template switching to add a universal primer site and gave cDNA unique molecular identifiers. Each CDR3 protein gets one entry after TCRdb re-called the 5' RACE reads with MiXCR. The table lists more than 250,000 distinct CDR3 sequences, roughly 8.6% of them singletons. This clonotype occurred many times. The sample also formed part of further work on yellow fever vaccine responses in identical twins.

V is TRBV20-1 and J is TRBJ1-5; D is possibly TRBD1 (5 bases). Sequenced material: memory (CD45RO+) T cells sorted from blood. The receptor's source is a woman between 18 and 29 years old in good health. Here the CDR3 reads CSARVEGNGPQHF. CDR3 nucleotides: TGCAGTGCTAGAGTGGAGGGGAACGGGCCCCAGCATTTT.